This T cell receptor (beta chain) was identified in a study of CD8 T cells in ankylosing spondylitis (dated by TCRdb to the late 2010s). A note on the overall study: To find TCR variants linked to disease, the study profiled T cell receptor beta repertoires in ankylosing spondylitis patients and healthy donors. The full study cohort was made up of under 30 ankylosing spondylitis patients and 108 healthy donors. Peripheral blood was sampled, and synovial fluid was additionally collected from ankylosing spondylitis patients.

This clonotype came up many times. The antigen this receptor binds is unknown. No much larger clone is present one base from it, and per-base qualities are unavailable. General study outcomes and caveats: A CD8+ phenotype was shown by the disease-linked clones, which were found at relatively low frequencies in peripheral blood. According to the report, matched synovial fluid samples from ankylosing spondylitis patients were significantly enriched for the disease-linked clones. A TCR beta motif of fewer than 10 highly homologous amino acid variants appeared characteristic of blood from ankylosing spondylitis patients. Some motif variants had previously been reported in the synovial fluid and blood of reactive arthritis patients, which suggests shared mechanisms of disease initiation.

V is shortened by 4 bases, J by 4 bases, and the region joining them spans 11 bases. The CDR3 measures 13 amino acids from cysteine to phenylalanine. CDR3 DNA only is kept here, 39 bases in frame from base 1. The germline V gene (reference sequence) supplies CDR1 LGHDT and CDR2 YNNKEL. For sequencing, an Illumina HiSeq 2500 was employed. TCR beta libraries were prepared by quantitative 5'-RACE with molecular barcodes. The original pipeline was this. A new computational method, built on a probabilistic model of VDJ rearrangement, was used to identify disease-linked TCR variants. TCRdb took the public reads, trimmed them with fastp at Q25, ran MiXCR for clone calling and kept in-frame beta chains. CDR3 protein duplicates are merged, each entry listing the most common genes and DNA. V and J calls and clone size were set by TCRdb, not the authors. Recorded for this sample are approximately 300,000 distinct CDR3 sequences; less than 9.5% of them occurred a single time. Roughly 15% of the sample goes to the ten largest clones.

Sample: blood, either unsorted or a sorted T cell fraction (not recorded which). The TCR originated in a male donor with ankylosing spondylitis. Recombination linked TRBV3-1 to TRBJ2-7; TRBD2 is a possible D gene, resting on 6 matching bases. The bases read TGTGCCAGCAGCCCGCGGGCGGGATACGAGCAGTACTTC. This codes for CASSPRAGYEQYF.